The sequence of this TCR beta chain was determined in a study of post-analysis software for immune sequencing data. This clonotype occurred many times. Its cognate antigen is unknown. Overall study results and limits: In multiple sclerosis, normalized Chao1 diversity was significantly below that of controls.

Unique molecular identifiers were present in the TCR beta cDNA libraries. TCRdb independently ran MiXCR on the PCR reads; one entry per CDR3 protein. The sample includes over 150,000 distinct CDR3 sequences, under 40% seen only once; the top ten take around 30%. V lost 0 bases, J lost 6 bases, and 12 bases lay in between. Germline V gives CDR1 SGHRS, CDR2 YFSETQ. The CDR3 loop spans 14 amino acids. The chain couples TRBV5-1 to TRBJ1-2; maybe TRBD1 (6 bases). This sequence was found in a girl aged 5-17 years with multiple sclerosis. The sequencing used blood, collected after autologous hematopoietic stem cell transplantation. This CDR3 reads CASSLARGKDGYTF. CDR3 sequence (DNA): TGCGCCAGCAGCTTGGCCAGGGGAAAGGATGGCTACACCTTC. The full variable domain, completed using reference TRBV5-1 and TRBJ1-2, is KAGVTQTPRYLIKTRGQQVTLSCSPISGHRSVSWYQQTPGQGLQFLFEYFSETQRNKGNFPGRFSGRQFSNSRSEMNVSTLELGDSALYLCASSLARGKDGYTFGSGTRLTVV.